These T cell receptor beta chains were read from a single sample in a study of control samples from healthy donors and cancer patients. TCRdb's copy holds only in-frame clones and misses some; the assay was immunoSEQ multiplex PCR. The sample records around 59,000 clones, 92% being singletons. Sequencing was performed on PBMCs. All receptors derive from a man aged 35 to 55 with colorectal cancer. Both conserved end residues are part of each CDR3. The D gene is left open where the match is weak. Clone size is not always given. Where it is, it says once, few, many or a class for expanded clones.

j_gene | abundance | d_gene | v_gene | CDR3aa | CDR3nt
TRBJ1-2 | NA | TRBD1 | TRBV30 | CAWSPGQGSYGYTF | TGTGCCTGGAGCCCCGGACAGGGTTCCTATGGCTACACCTTC
TRBJ2-5 | NA | NA | TRBV5-1 | CASSLEGGRKSETQYF | TGCGCCAGCAGCTTGGAAGGTGGGCGAAAGTCAGAGACCCAGTACTTC
TRBJ1-1 | NA | NA | TRBV12-3/TRBV12-4 | CASSWGGPTAFF | TGTGCCAGCAGCTGGGGCGGGCCCACAGCTTTCTTT
TRBJ2-5 | NA | NA | TRBV7-3 | CASSPNLGQRETQYF | TGTGCCAGCAGCCCGAACCTCGGACAGAGGGAGACCCAGTACTTC
TRBJ1-5 | once | NA | TRBV30 | CAWSFGPASNQPQHF | TGTGCCTGGAGCTTCGGGCCGGCTAGCAATCAGCCCCAGCATTTT
TRBJ2-5 | NA | TRBD2 | TRBV4-2 | CASSQVSSGTQETQYF | TGTGCCAGCAGCCAAGTATCTAGCGGTACCCAAGAGACCCAGTACTTC
TRBJ2-1 | NA | NA | TRBV23-1 | CASSQRGPAGFYNEQFF | TGCGCCAGCAGTCAAAGGGGCCCGGCGGGGTTTTACAATGAGCAGTTCTTC
TRBJ2-1 | NA | NA | TRBV4-1 | CASSHFGPRDMGEQFF | TGCGCCAGCAGCCACTTCGGACCTCGCGACATGGGTGAGCAGTTCTTC
TRBJ1-3 | once | NA | TRBV11-3 | CASSPSAGAGNTIYF | TGTGCCAGCTCTCCATCAGCAGGAGCAGGAAACACCATATATTTT
TRBJ1-3 | NA | NA | TRBV14 | CATGSASGNTIYF | TGTGCCACCGGGTCTGCTTCTGGAAACACCATATATTTT
TRBJ2-7 | NA | NA | TRBV6-2/TRBV6-3 | CASSYSGRRRNDEQYF | TGTGCCAGCAGTTACTCCGGCAGGCGTCGGAACGACGAGCAGTACTTC
TRBJ2-4 | NA | NA | TRBV2 | CASTSGGLWENIQYF | TGTGCCAGCACTTCCGGGGGGCTCTGGGAAAACATTCAGTACTTC
TRBJ2-3 | NA | NA | TRBV11-2 | CASSLRPGTDTQYF | TGTGCCAGCAGCTTGAGGCCGGGCACAGATACGCAGTATTTT
TRBJ2-3 | few | TRBD2 | TRBV30 | CAWSALGTSGGGSNTQYF | TGTGCCTGGAGCGCCCTAGGGACTAGCGGGGGGGGCTCAAATACGCAGTATTTT
TRBJ2-3 | NA | NA | TRBV24-1 | CATSDLERGCGTDTQYF | TGTGCCACCAGTGATTTAGAAAGGGGTTGTGGCACAGATACGCAGTATTTT
TRBJ2-3 | NA | NA | TRBV19 | CASSIRARQGDTQYF | NA
TRBJ1-1 | NA | NA | TRBV19 | CASRRGQATEAFF | TGTGCCAGTAGACGAGGACAAGCCACTGAAGCTTTCTTT
TRBJ2-3 | NA | NA | TRBV6-1 | CAISASSDTQYF | TGTGCCATCTCCGCTTCGTCAGATACGCAGTATTTT
TRBJ1-5 | NA | NA | TRBV19 | CASSTPLGVVQPQHF | TGTGCCAGTAGTACCCCCCTCGGGGTTGTGCAGCCCCAGCATTTT
TRBJ2-5 | NA | NA | TRBV5-1 | CASSLRDGTQETQYF | TGCGCCAGCAGCTTGAGGGACGGAACACAAGAGACCCAGTACTTC
TRBJ2-4 | NA | NA | TRBV4-1 | CASSQEDTENIQYF | TGCGCCAGCAGCCAAGAGGACACAGAAAACATTCAGTACTTC
TRBJ2-1 | NA | TRBD2 | TRBV7-3 | CASSLRPAGGLNEQFF | TGTGCCAGCAGCTTAAGGCCAGCGGGGGGGCTGAATGAGCAGTTCTTC
TRBJ2-1 | NA | TRBD2 | TRBV7-3 | CASSLTSGGNNEQFF | TGTGCCAGCAGCCTTACTAGCGGGGGAAACAATGAGCAGTTCTTC
TRBJ1-5 | NA | NA | TRBV28 | CASSSGFNQPQHF | TGTGCCAGCAGTTCGGGTTTTAATCAGCCCCAGCATTTT
TRBJ2-3 | NA | TRBD1 | TRBV11-2 | CASSLEQGASTDTQYF | TGTGCCAGCAGCTTAGAGCAGGGGGCGAGCACAGATACGCAGTATTTT
TRBJ1-1 | NA | TRBD1 | TRBV5-1 | CASSLETGGFTEAFF | TGCGCCAGCAGCTTGGAAACAGGGGGCTTTACTGAAGCTTTCTTT
TRBJ2-5 | NA | TRBD1 | TRBV7-3 | CASSLRQGLQTQYF | TGTGCCAGCAGCTTACGACAGGGCCTGCAGACCCAGTACTTC
TRBJ1-1 | NA | NA | TRBV6-5 | CASSYASEAGTEAFF | TGTGCCAGCAGTTACGCCTCGGAGGCGGGGACTGAAGCTTTCTTT
TRBJ2-2 | NA | TRBD1 | TRBV5-4 | CASSLAYRGTGELFF | TGTGCCAGCAGCTTGGCCTACAGGGGTACCGGGGAGCTGTTTTTT
TRBJ1-1 | once | NA | TRBV30 | CAWSRSDQSFGTEAFF | TGTGCCTGGAGTCGCTCCGATCAGTCCTTCGGCACTGAAGCTTTCTTT
TRBJ1-2 | NA | TRBD1 | TRBV7-2 | CASSSGTGGARGYTF | TGTGCCAGCAGCTCTGGGACAGGGGGCGCACGGGGCTACACCTTC
TRBJ1-1 | NA | NA | TRBV9 | CASSVGGENTEAFF | TGTGCCAGCAGCGTCGGGGGGGAGAACACTGAAGCTTTCTTT
TRBJ2-1 | NA | TRBD2 | TRBV9 | CASSDQLSSGGSNEQFF | TGTGCCAGCAGCGACCAACTGTCTAGCGGGGGGAGCAATGAGCAGTTCTTC
TRBJ2-1 | NA | TRBD2 | TRBV2 | CASRLAAYNEQFF | TGTGCCAGCAGGCTAGCGGCGTACAATGAGCAGTTCTTC
TRBJ1-2 | NA | TRBD1 | TRBV2 | CASRGTVYGYTF | TGTGCCAGCAGGGGGACAGTCTATGGCTACACCTTC
TRBJ2-5 | NA | TRBD1 | TRBV25-1 | CASSAGQQETQYF | TGTGCCAGCAGTGCGGGACAGCAAGAGACCCAGTACTTC
TRBJ1-1 | NA | NA | TRBV6-5 | CASSRRGQNTEAFF | TGTGCCAGCAGCCGCCGGGGCCAGAACACTGAAGCTTTCTTT
TRBJ2-3 | NA | TRBD1 | TRBV12-3/TRBV12-4 | CASSTGTGQYF | TGTGCCAGCAGCACCGGGACAGGGCAGTATTTT
TRBJ2-2 | NA | NA | TRBV9 | CASSATGTPNTGELFF | TGTGCCAGCAGCGCAACCGGGACTCCTAACACCGGGGAGCTGTTTTTT
TRBJ1-2 | NA | NA | TRBV2 | CASSEDQRSGYTF | TGTGCCAGCAGTGAAGACCAGAGGAGCGGCTACACCTTC
TRBJ2-7 | NA | TRBD1 | TRBV3-1/TRBV3-2 | CASSQDRGRWGEQYF | TGTGCCAGCAGCCAGGACAGGGGGCGTTGGGGCGAGCAGTACTTC
TRBJ2-5 | few | TRBD1 | TRBV29-1 | CSIRGSETQYF | TGCAGCATCAGGGGGTCGGAGACCCAGTACTTC
TRBJ1-5 | NA | NA | TRBV30 | CAWSTRGPYSNQPQHF | TGTGCCTGGAGTACTCGGGGGCCTTATAGCAATCAGCCCCAGCATTTT
TRBJ2-3 | NA | NA | TRBV19 | CASSTGLTSTDTQYF | TGTGCCAGTAGTACTGGACTAACTAGCACAGATACGCAGTATTTT
TRBJ1-6 | NA | TRBD1 | TRBV23-1 | CASSQSPRQGDLSSPLHF | TGCGCCAGCAGTCAATCGCCGAGACAGGGGGACCTAAGCTCACCCCTCCACTTT
TRBJ2-5 | NA | NA | TRBV5-6 | CASSLDRYQETQYF | TGTGCCAGCAGCTTGGACAGATACCAAGAGACCCAGTACTTC
TRBJ1-3 | NA | NA | TRBV7-9 | CASSITGTGNTIYF | TGTGCCAGCAGCATTACAGGGACTGGAAACACCATATATTTT
TRBJ2-5 | NA | TRBD1 | TRBV5-4 | CASSGARDRGVKTQYF | TGTGCCAGCAGCGGGGCCCGGGACAGGGGAGTTAAGACCCAGTACTTC
TRBJ1-4 | NA | NA | TRBV5-1 | CASSLDREKLFF | TGCGCCAGCAGCTTGGACCGTGAAAAACTGTTTTTT
TRBJ2-7 | once | NA | TRBV19 | CASSIADTVYEQYF | TGTGCCAGTAGTATCGCGGACACGGTATACGAGCAGTACTTC
TRBJ2-5 | NA | NA | TRBV5-1 | CASSRDTQETQYF | TGCGCCAGCAGCAGGGACACACAAGAGACCCAGTACTTC
TRBJ2-7 | NA | NA | TRBV3-1/TRBV3-2 | CASSQARTTTYEQYF | TGTGCCAGCAGCCAAGCCCGGACAACTACCTACGAGCAGTACTTC
TRBJ2-1 | NA | NA | TRBV15 | CATSRVRTSLSNEQFF | TGTGCCACCAGCAGAGTGAGAACTAGCTTATCAAATGAGCAGTTCTTC
TRBJ2-3 | NA | TRBD1 | TRBV5-4 | CASSNRDRGKTSTDTQYF | TGTGCCAGCAGCAACCGGGACAGGGGGAAAACTAGCACAGATACGCAGTATTTT
TRBJ1-2 | NA | NA | TRBV30 | CAWSSGNYGYTF | TGTGCCTGGAGTTCAGGGAACTATGGCTACACCTTC
TRBJ1-5 | NA | NA | TRBV6-5 | CASSRRANNQPQHF | TGTGCCAGCAGTCGCCGGGCCAACAATCAGCCCCAGCATTTT
TRBJ2-5 | NA | TRBD2 | TRBV10-3 | CAISPRTSGGARETQYF | TGTGCCATCAGTCCAAGGACTAGCGGGGGGGCCCGGGAGACCCAGTACTTC
TRBJ1-1 | few | NA | TRBV4-2 | CASSTPGATEAFF | TGTGCCAGCAGCACACCTGGGGCCACTGAAGCTTTCTTT
TRBJ2-7 | NA | TRBD1 | TRBV5-4 | CASSSGGQIHQYF | TGTGCCAGCAGCTCAGGGGGACAGATCCATCAGTACTTC